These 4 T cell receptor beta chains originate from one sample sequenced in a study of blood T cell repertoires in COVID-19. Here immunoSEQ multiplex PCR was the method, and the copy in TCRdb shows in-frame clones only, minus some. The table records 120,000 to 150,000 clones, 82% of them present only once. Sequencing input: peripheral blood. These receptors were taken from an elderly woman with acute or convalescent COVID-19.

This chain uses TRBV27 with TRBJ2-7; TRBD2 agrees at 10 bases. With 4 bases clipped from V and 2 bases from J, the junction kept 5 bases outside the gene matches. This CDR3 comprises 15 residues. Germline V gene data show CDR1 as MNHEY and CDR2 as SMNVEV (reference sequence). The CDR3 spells CASSWASGGTYEQYF. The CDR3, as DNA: TGTGCCAGCAGTTGGGCTAGCGGGGGTACCTACGAGCAGTACTTC.

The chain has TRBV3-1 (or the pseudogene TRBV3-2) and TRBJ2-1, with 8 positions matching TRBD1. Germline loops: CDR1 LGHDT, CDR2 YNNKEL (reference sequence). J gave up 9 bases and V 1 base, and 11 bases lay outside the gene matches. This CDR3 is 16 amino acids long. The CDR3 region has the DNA TGTGCCAGCAGCCAAGCGACAGGGGATTTTCGTGGTGAGCAGTTCTTC. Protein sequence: CASSQATGDFRGEQFF.

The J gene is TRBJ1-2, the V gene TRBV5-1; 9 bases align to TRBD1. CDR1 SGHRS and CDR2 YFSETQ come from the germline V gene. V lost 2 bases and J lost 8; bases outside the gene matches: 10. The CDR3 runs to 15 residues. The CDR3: CASSFSATGGVGYTF. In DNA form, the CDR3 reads TGCGCCAGCAGCTTCTCGGCAACAGGGGGCGTGGGCTACACCTTC.

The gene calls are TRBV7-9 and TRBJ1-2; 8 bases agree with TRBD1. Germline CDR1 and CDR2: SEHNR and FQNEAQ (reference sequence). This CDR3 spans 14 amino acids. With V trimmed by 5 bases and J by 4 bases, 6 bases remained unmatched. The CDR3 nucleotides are TGTGCCAGCAGCATCGACGACAGGGGCTATGGCTACACCTTC. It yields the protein CASSIDDRGYGYTF. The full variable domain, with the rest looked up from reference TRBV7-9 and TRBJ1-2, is DTGVSQNPRHKITKRGQNVTFRCDPISEHNRLYWYRQTLGQGPEFLTYFQNEAQLEKSRLLSDRFSAERPKGSFSTLEIQRTEQGDSAMYLCASSIDDRGYGYTFGSGTRLTVV.